Described below is a single T cell receptor (beta chain) sequence and its context. This sample stems from a study of CD8+CD57+ T cells in acquired aplastic anemia. Study information: Average DNA yield from sorted CD4+ and CD8+ cells was about 3 ug.

Previously, flow cytometry had revealed CD8+CD57+ cell expansion in the patients chosen for sequencing. With no exception, the patients had severe acquired aplastic anemia. Profiles of TCR beta VDJ and CDR3 were generated from a genomic DNA template. TCRdb called the reads again in MiXCR, with one record for every CDR3 protein. The data hold about 250,000 distinct CDR3 sequences, with 47% observed a single time. Sequenced input: sorted CD4+, CD8+, or CD8+CD57+ T cells (not recorded which) from PBMCs. This TCR came from a human donor with aplastic anemia.

The CDR3 is CASSPIVARETQYF. CDR3 in DNA: TGTGCCAGCAGCCCAATCGTGGCCCGGGAGACCCAGTACTTC. V usage is TRBV7-9 and J usage is TRBJ2-5; D remains unclear. The CDR3 is 14 residues long. V shed 5 bases and J shed 5 bases, with 15 bases lying between them. CDR1 is SEHNR and CDR2 is FQNEAQ in the germline V gene (reference sequence).